This T cell receptor beta chain was sequenced for a study of regulatory T cells in long-lasting Graves disease. Time point: newly diagnosed GD, antithyroid drugs for less than 3 months. The TCR library was prepared using RNA isolated from PBMCs. Trimming removed 5 bases at V and 6 bases at J, with 11 bases between. CDR1 and CDR2 from the germline V gene are WSHSY and SAAADI. This CDR3 has 12 residues. Building the TCR beta libraries relied on iRepertoire HTBI primers, and CDR3 regions underwent Arm-PCR. Each CDR3 protein is one row after TCRdb ran MiXCR on the multiplex PCR reads. The profile shows 360,000 or so distinct CDR3 sequences, roughly a sixth of them singletons. This sample was also put to use in a study of T cells in Graves' hyperthyroidism and ophthalmopathy. That work states: The TCR CDR3 was amplified in a first-round RT-PCR using the HTBI primer set. Using 13 V-J features, a model discriminated ophthalmopathy from stable hyperthyroidism.

The chain has TRBV10-2 and TRBJ2-7; maybe TRBD1 (6 bases). The source was peripheral blood mononuclear cells (PBMCs), collected at new diagnosis, from a patient treated with antithyroid drugs. The clonotype was recovered from a man between 40 and 49 years old with Graves disease. CDR3 residues: CASSNTGFEQYF. The CDR3 DNA reads TGCGCCAGCAGTAACACAGGGTTCGAGCAGTACTTC.